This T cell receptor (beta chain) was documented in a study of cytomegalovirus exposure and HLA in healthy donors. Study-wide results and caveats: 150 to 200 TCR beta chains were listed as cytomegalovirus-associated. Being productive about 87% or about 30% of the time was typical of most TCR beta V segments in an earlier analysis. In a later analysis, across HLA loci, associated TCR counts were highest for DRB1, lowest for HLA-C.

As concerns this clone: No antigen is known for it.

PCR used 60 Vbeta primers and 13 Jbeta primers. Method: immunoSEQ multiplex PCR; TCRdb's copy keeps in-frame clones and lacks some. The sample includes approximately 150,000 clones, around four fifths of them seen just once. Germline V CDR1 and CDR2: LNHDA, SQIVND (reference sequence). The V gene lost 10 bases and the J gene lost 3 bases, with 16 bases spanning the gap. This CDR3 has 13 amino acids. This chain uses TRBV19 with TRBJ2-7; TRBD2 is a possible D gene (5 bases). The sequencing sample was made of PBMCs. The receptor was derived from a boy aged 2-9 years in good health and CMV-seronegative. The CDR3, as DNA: TGTGCCACCGCGACCGCGGCGGGCTACGAGCAGTACTTC. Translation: CATATAAGYEQYF.